This entry lists 27 T cell receptor beta chains sequenced from one sample in a study of CD8+ T cells in alopecia areata. RNA was isolated and reverse transcribed to cDNA, the sequencing template. Profiling relied on immunoSEQ multiplex PCR, and the TCRdb table lists in-frame clones only, not all of them. This sample carries 90,000 to 100,000 clones, around 45% of them seen once, and the ten largest clones take roughly 1.3%. Sample: CD4+ T cells sorted from blood. These receptors were obtained from a human donor with alopecia areata.

This chain uses TRBV29-1 with TRBJ2-3; TRBD2 matches at 13 bases. This CDR3 contains 15 residues. CDR1 SQVTM and CDR2 ANQGSEA come from the germline V gene. After removal of 8 bases from V and 3 bases from J, the junction contained 8 bases not matched to a gene. This CDR3 reads CSFGLAGALTDTQYF. CDR3 sequence (DNA): TGCAGCTTCGGACTAGCGGGGGCCCTGACAGATACGCAGTATTTT.

This clone was recorded a few times. This chain uses TRBV19 with TRBJ1-1; D gene unclear. The ends were cut back, 2 bases at V and 1 base at J, with 5 bases in the middle. Germline assignment: CDR1 LNHDA and CDR2 SQIVND (reference sequence). This CDR3 region has 13 residues. The CDR3 nucleotides read TGTGCCAGTAGTATACGGGAGAACACTGAAGCTTTCTTT. Its translation is CASSIRENTEAFF.

J is TRBJ1-2 and V is TRBV28, with D possibly TRBD1 on 5 matching bases. The CDR3 loop spans 15 amino acids. CDR1 is MDHEN and CDR2 is SYDVKM in the germline V gene. Trimming took off 0 bases at V and 8 bases at J, with 16 bases between the two ends. DNA for the CDR3: TGTGCCAGCAGTTTATGGGAAACGACAGCCCGAGGCTACACCTTC. Protein sequence: CASSLWETTARGYTF.

This clone was counted only a few times. The V and J genes are TRBV29-1 and TRBJ1-3; no definite D call. Germline V gene lookup returns CDR1 SQVTM and CDR2 ANQGSEA. This CDR3 has 13 amino acids. Trimming shortened V by 2 bases and J by 4 bases, and 9 bases separated the two germline ends. The DNA of the CDR3 is TGCAGCGTTGAAACGACTCCGGGAAACACCATATATTTT. This translates into CSVETTPGNTIYF.

The chain links TRBV29-1 to TRBJ2-7; 9 bases agree with TRBD1. This CDR3 is 15 amino acids long. Germline CDR1 is SQVTM and CDR2 is ANQGSEA. With 5 bases clipped from V and 2 bases from J, the junction kept 10 bases outside the gene matches. CDR3 region: CSVLPSGTGPYEQYF. The CDR3, as DNA: TGCAGCGTTCTACCCTCCGGGACAGGGCCCTACGAGCAGTACTTC.

The chain is built from TRBV28 and TRBJ1-1, with D hard to call. Germline V gene lookup returns CDR1 MDHEN and CDR2 SYDVKM. The length of the CDR3 is 12 residues. Between the trimmed V and J ends, which lost 8 bases and 6 bases, there was a span of 13 bases. In DNA form, the CDR3 reads TGTGCCAGCGTAACTGAGGGCGCTGAAGCTTTCTTT. Encoded protein: CASVTEGAEAFF.

This rearrangement joins TRBV5-1 to TRBJ2-3; D is ambiguous. Germline lookup yields CDR1 SGHRS and CDR2 YFSETQ. Trimming cost V 3 bases and J 0 bases, with 8 bases left between them. CDR3 length: 14 residues. CDR3 region: CASSSVPSTDTQYF. CDR3 nucleotides: TGCGCCAGCAGCTCGGTTCCGAGCACAGATACGCAGTATTTT.

J is TRBJ2-7 and V is TRBV19, with D tentatively TRBD1 or TRBD2 (6 bases each). Germline CDR1 is LNHDA and CDR2 is SQIVND (reference sequence). The CDR3 runs to 15 residues. Trimming took 2 bases from V and 2 from J, leaving 13 bases between them. CDR3 sequence (DNA): TGTGCCAGTAGTATAAAGCAGGGGAGGCCCTACGAGCAGTACTTC. Translation gives CASSIKQGRPYEQYF.

This chain joins TRBV4-2 and TRBJ2-1; D is undetermined. There are 13 residues in the CDR3. Germline lookup yields CDR1 LGHNA and CDR2 YNFKEQ. The V and J ends lost 2 bases and 9 bases respectively, with 11 bases between them. The CDR3 DNA is TGTGCCAGCAGCCAAAATCCCGGGTCTGAGCAGTTCTTC. Translated: CASSQNPGSEQFF.

The J gene is TRBJ2-5, the V gene TRBV7-6; D is perhaps TRBD1 (7 bases). Germline V lookup: CDR1 SGHVS, CDR2 FNYEAQ. The CDR3 extends over 15 amino acids. With 5 bases removed from V and 5 bases from J, the gap between germline ends came to 18 bases. The CDR3 sequence is CASSTDRVGGETQYF. The CDR3 DNA is TGTGCCAGCAGCACAGACAGGGTAGGAGGGGAGACCCAGTACTTC.

In regard to this clone: Other DNA sequences of this sample code for an identical CDR3. DNA for the CDR3: TGTGCCACCAGCAGAGATCCGGGCGAGACCCAGTACTTC. Encoded protein: CATSRDPGETQYF. The V gene is TRBV15, the J gene TRBJ2-5; no definite D call. CDR3 length: 13 amino acids. Germline lookup yields CDR1 LNHNV and CDR2 YYDKDF (reference sequence). Trimming shortened V by 0 bases and J by 5 bases, and 7 bases separated the two germline ends.

The chain uses TRBV4-2 and TRBJ2-1, with 11 nucleotides matching TRBD2. Looked up from germline, CDR1 is LGHNA and CDR2 is YNFKEQ. The CDR3 totals 15 residues. The ends lost 6 bases at V and 2 bases at J; junction bases unmatched: 3. The CDR3 nucleotides read TGTGCCAGCAGACTAGCGGGAGACACCTACAATGAGCAGTTCTTC. It translates to CASRLAGDTYNEQFF.

A few counts support this clone. The V gene is TRBV4-3, the J gene TRBJ2-1; D remains ambiguous. The CDR3 is made up of 15 amino acids. V shed 3 bases and J shed 1 base, with 10 bases lying between them. Looked up from germline, CDR1 is LGHNA and CDR2 is YSLEER. The CDR3 loop reads CASSQGGFSYNEQFF. CDR3 nucleotide sequence: TGCGCCAGCAGCCAGGGCGGCTTTTCCTACAATGAGCAGTTCTTC.

This clone came up a few times. The chain uses TRBV30 and TRBJ1-3, with 11 bases aligning to TRBD1. Germline V CDR1 and CDR2: GTSNPN, SVGIG (reference sequence). V lost 3 bases, J lost 8 bases, and 15 bases stayed unmatched. The length of the CDR3 is 17 residues. DNA of the CDR3: TGTGCCTGGAGCCCATCGCGGACAGGGGGCGCGGTGGACACCATATATTTT. This translates into CAWSPSRTGGAVDTIYF.

The sample holds a few counts of this clone. The chain carries TRBV4-3 and TRBJ2-6, with TRBD1 matching 9 bases. The CDR3 runs to 17 residues. The J segment lost 2 bases and the V segment lost 0 bases, leaving 2 bases of the junction unmatched. The germline CDR1 and CDR2 sequences are LGHNA and YSLEER. The CDR3 DNA sequence: TGCGCCAGCAGCCAAGACACAGGGGGCGCTGGGGCCAACGTCCTGACTTTC. It codes for CASSQDTGGAGANVLTF.

The gene calls are TRBV5-1 and TRBJ2-7, with D uncertain. Trimming pared 4 bases from V and 4 bases from J, leaving 12 bases between. The length of the CDR3 is 13 residues. Germline CDR1 reads SGHRS; CDR2 reads YFSETQ. The CDR3 DNA sequence: TGCGCCAGCAGCCCCGTACCCGTTTACGAGCAGTACTTC. As protein: CASSPVPVYEQYF.

V usage is TRBV2 and J usage is TRBJ2-2; D gene unclear. The CDR3 is made up of 15 amino acids. CDR1 and CDR2 from the germline V gene are SNHLY and FYNNEI. The V end lost 0 bases, the J end lost 4 bases, and 9 bases lay between the germline ends. The CDR3 spells CASSEAFSPTGELFF. As DNA, the CDR3 is TGTGCCAGCAGTGAAGCGTTCTCACCCACCGGGGAGCTGTTTTTT.

J is TRBJ2-7 and V is TRBV5-1; 13 bases agree with TRBD2. CDR3 length equals 15 residues. In germline, CDR1 is SGHRS, CDR2 YFSETQ. The junction had 2 bases not matched to a gene; V was cut back by 2 bases and J by 3 bases. The CDR3 DNA is TGCGCCAGCAGCTTCCGGACTAGCGGGAGCTACGAGCAGTACTTC. Translation gives CASSFRTSGSYEQYF. Together with reference TRBV5-1 and TRBJ2-7, the CDR3 gives the full variable domain: KAGVTQTPRYLIKTRGQQVTLSCSPISGHRSVSWYQQTPGQGLQFLFEYFSETQRNKGNFPGRFSGRQFSNSRSEMNVSTLELGDSALYLCASSFRTSGSYEQYFGPGTRLTVT.

The gene calls are TRBV30 and TRBJ2-5, with D possibly being TRBD2 (5 bases). The V gene's germline CDR1 is GTSNPN and CDR2 SVGIG (reference sequence). Trimming removed 1 base at V and 0 bases at J, with 12 bases between. CDR3 length: 15 residues. The CDR3 spells CAWSEGAWDQETQYF. The CDR3 nucleotides read TGTGCCTGGAGTGAGGGAGCCTGGGACCAAGAGACCCAGTACTTC.

This clone has just one count. V is TRBV25-1 and J is TRBJ2-7; the D gene could be TRBD1 or TRBD2 (5 bases each). V was clipped by 6 bases and J by 9 bases, with 12 bases between them. Germline CDR1 MGHDK, CDR2 SYGVNS. The CDR3 runs 11 residues. The CDR3 loop reads CASSRGPRQYF. In DNA, the CDR3 is TGTGCCAGCAGCCGGGGCCCTAGGCAGTACTTC.

This clone was observed a handful of times. The chain uses TRBV29-1 and TRBJ2-5; 8 bases fit TRBD1. The germline V gene encodes CDR1 SQVTM and CDR2 ANQGSEA. There are 12 residues in the CDR3. Trimming took 4 bases from V and 3 from J; bases not matched to a gene: 1. The CDR3 DNA is TGCAGCGTTGCACAGGGGGAAGAGACCCAGTACTTC. This encodes CSVAQGEETQYF.

This clone has a handful of counts. The rearrangement joins TRBV5-1 to TRBJ2-7, with D perhaps TRBD2 (6 bases). The CDR3 consists of 12 residues. V gave up 5 bases and J gave up 3 bases, with 9 bases separating them. CDR1 is SGHRS and CDR2 is YFSETQ in the germline V gene. In DNA, the CDR3 is TGCGCCAGCAGGGGAGGATTCTACGAGCAGTACTTC. Its protein product is CASRGGFYEQYF.

The rearrangement uses TRBV4-3 and TRBJ2-3; D gene uncertain. V lost 4 bases, J lost 0 bases, and 11 bases lay in between. Germline values: CDR1 LGHNA, CDR2 YSLEER. CDR3 length: 15 residues. Here the CDR3 reads CASSLWTVSTDTQYF. CDR3 DNA sequence: TGCGCCAGCAGCCTATGGACGGTTAGCACAGATACGCAGTATTTT.

The sample holds a few counts of this clone. The V gene is TRBV6-6, the J gene TRBJ2-7; no clear D gene. Germline lookup yields CDR1 MNHNY and CDR2 SVGAGI (reference sequence). The CDR3 is 16 amino acids. Trimming shortened V by 2 bases and J by 2 bases, and 16 bases separated the two germline ends. The CDR3 loop reads CASSYPARDNTYEQYF. The CDR3 nucleotides read TGTGCCAGCAGTTACCCAGCAAGAGACAACACCTACGAGCAGTACTTC.

The rearrangement uses TRBV29-1 and TRBJ1-2; TRBD1 might be the D (5 bases). CDR3 length: 13 residues. Looked up from germline, CDR1 is SQVTM and CDR2 is ANQGSEA. Trimming took off 6 bases at V and 5 bases at J, with 16 bases between the two ends. DNA for the CDR3: TGCAGCGTCCGAACAGGACTCCTATATGGCTACACCTTC. Translated, it gives CSVRTGLLYGYTF.

CDR3: CASSGEGETQYF. Here the CDR3 DNA reads TGCGCCAGCAGCGGAGAGGGAGAGACCCAGTACTTC. J is TRBJ2-5 and V is TRBV5-1; D possibly corresponds to TRBD2 (5 bases). V lost 4 bases and J 4 bases, leaving 8 bases between the germline ends. The germline V gene encodes CDR1 SGHRS and CDR2 YFSETQ. This CDR3 has 12 amino acids.

The chain recombines TRBV4-1 with TRBJ1-5; D not certain. V was trimmed by 1 base and J by 2 bases, leaving 15 bases between them. Germline values: CDR1 MGHRA, CDR2 YSYEKL. The CDR3 length is 17 residues. The CDR3 sequence: CASSQGLGGGRNQPQHF. The DNA of the CDR3 is TGCGCCAGCAGCCAAGGTCTTGGTGGCGGACGCAATCAGCCCCAGCATTTT.